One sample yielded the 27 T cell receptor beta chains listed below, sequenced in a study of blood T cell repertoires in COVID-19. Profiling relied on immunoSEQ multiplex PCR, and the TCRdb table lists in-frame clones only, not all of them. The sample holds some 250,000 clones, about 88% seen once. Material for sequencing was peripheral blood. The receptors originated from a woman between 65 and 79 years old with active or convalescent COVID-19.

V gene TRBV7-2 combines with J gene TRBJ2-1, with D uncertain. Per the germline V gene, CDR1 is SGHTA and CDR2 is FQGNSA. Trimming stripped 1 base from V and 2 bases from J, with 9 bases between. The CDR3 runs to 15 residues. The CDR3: CASSLGATAYNEQFF. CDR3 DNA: TGTGCCAGCAGCTTAGGGGCGACGGCCTACAATGAGCAGTTCTTC.

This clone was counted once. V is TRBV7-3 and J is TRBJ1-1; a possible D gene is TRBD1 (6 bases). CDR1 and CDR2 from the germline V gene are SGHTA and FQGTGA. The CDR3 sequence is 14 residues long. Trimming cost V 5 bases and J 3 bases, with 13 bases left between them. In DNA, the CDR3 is TGTGCCAGCAGCCTCAGGGGTGTGGACACTGAAGCTTTCTTT. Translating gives CASSLRGVDTEAFF.

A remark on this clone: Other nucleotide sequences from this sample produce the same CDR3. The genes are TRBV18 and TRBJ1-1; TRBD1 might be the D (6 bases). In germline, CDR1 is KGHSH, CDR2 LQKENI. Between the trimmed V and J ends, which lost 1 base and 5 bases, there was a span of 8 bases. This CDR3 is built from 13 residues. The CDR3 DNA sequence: TGTGCCAGCTCACCACAGGGGGGGACTGAAGCTTTCTTT. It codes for CASSPQGGTEAFF. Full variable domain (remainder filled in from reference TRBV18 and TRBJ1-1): NAGVMQNPRHLVRRRGQEARLRCSPMKGHSHVYWYRQLPEEGLKFMVYLQKENIIDESGMPKERFSAEFPKEGPSILRIQQVVRGDSAAYFCASSPQGGTEAFFGQGTRLTVV.

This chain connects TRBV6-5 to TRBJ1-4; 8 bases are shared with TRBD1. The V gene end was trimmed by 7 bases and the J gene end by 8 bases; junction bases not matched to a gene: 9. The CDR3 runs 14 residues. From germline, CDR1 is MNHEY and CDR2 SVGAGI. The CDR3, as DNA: TGTGCCAGCAAGGGACGGACAGGGAAGGAAAAACTGTTTTTT. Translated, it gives CASKGRTGKEKLFF.

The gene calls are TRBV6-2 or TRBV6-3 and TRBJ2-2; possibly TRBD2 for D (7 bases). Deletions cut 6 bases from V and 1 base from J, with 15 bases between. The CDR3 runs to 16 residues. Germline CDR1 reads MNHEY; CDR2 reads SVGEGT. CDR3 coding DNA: TGTGCCAGCAGCCCGCCCGGGGGGCTGAACACCGGGGAGCTGTTTTTT. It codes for CASSPPGGLNTGELFF.

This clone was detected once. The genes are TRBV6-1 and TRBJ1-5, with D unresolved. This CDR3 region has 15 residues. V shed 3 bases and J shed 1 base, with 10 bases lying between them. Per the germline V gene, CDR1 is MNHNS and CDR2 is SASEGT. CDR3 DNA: TGTGCCAGCAGTGAGGGGAGGGTAAGCAATCAGCCCCAGCATTTT. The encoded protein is CASSEGRVSNQPQHF.

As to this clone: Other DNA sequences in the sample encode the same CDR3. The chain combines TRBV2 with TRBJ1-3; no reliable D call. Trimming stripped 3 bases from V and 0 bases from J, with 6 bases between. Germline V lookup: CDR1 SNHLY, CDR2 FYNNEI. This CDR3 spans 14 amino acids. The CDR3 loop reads CASSDRRSGNTIYF. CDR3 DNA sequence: TGTGCCAGCAGTGACAGGCGCTCTGGAAACACCATATATTTT.

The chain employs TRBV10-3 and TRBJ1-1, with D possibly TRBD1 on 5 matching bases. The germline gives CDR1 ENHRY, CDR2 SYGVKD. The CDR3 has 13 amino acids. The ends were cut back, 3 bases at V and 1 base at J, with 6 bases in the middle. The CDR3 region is CAISEQANTEAFF. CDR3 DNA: TGTGCCATCAGTGAACAGGCGAACACTGAAGCTTTCTTT.

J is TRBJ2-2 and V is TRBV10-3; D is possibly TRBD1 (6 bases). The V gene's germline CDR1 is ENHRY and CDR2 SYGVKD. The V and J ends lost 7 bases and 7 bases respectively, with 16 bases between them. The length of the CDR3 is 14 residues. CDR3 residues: CAIMVGGDFGELFF. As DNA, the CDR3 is TGTGCCATCATGGTTGGGGGCGATTTCGGGGAGCTGTTTTTT.

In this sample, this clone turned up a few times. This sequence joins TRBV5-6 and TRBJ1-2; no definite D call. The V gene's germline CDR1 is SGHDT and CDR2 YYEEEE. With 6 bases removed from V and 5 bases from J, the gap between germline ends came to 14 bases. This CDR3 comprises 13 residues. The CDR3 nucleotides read TGTGCCAGCATCCTGCGTGGAGGTTATGGCTACACCTTC. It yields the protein CASILRGGYGYTF.

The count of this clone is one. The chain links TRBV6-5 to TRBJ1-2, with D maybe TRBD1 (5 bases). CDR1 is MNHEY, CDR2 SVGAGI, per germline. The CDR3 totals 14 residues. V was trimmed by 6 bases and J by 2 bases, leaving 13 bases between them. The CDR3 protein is CASSLSQENYGYTF. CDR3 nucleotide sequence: TGTGCCAGCAGCTTGTCACAGGAGAACTATGGCTACACCTTC.

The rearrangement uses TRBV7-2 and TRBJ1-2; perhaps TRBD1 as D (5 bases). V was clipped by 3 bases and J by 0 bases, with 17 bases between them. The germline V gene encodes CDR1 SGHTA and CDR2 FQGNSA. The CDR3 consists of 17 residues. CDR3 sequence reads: CASSFTGAPKPNYGYTF. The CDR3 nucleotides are TGTGCCAGCAGCTTCACAGGAGCTCCAAAACCTAACTATGGCTACACCTTC.

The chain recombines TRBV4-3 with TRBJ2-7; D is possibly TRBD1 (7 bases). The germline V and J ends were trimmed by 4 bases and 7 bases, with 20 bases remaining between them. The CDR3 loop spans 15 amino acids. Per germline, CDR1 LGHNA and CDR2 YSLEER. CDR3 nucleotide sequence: TGCGCCAGCAGCCGAGCGGCGGGACAGCATTTTGAGCAGTACTTC. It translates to CASSRAAGQHFEQYF.

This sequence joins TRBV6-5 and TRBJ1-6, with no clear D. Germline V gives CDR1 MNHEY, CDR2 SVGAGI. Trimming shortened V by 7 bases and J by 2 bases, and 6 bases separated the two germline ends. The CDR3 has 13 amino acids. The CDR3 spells CASNEAYNSPLHF. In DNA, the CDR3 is TGTGCCAGCAACGAGGCCTATAATTCACCCCTCCACTTT.

Written as DNA, the CDR3 is TGTGCCAGCAGCTTAGAGGGGTCAACAGGGATAGGGGGCTACACCTTC. This gives the protein CASSLEGSTGIGGYTF. V is TRBV7-2 and J is TRBJ1-2; possible D gene TRBD1, 6 bases. CDR1 is SGHTA and CDR2 is FQGNSA in the germline V gene. The CDR3 totals 16 residues. Trimming removed 1 base from V and 8 bases from J, with 20 bases in between.

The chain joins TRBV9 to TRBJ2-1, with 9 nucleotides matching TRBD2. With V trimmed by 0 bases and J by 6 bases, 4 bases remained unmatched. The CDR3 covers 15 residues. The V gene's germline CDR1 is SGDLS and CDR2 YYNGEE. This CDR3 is CASSVGGGAGNEQFF. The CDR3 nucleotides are TGTGCCAGCAGCGTAGGCGGGGGGGCAGGCAATGAGCAGTTCTTC. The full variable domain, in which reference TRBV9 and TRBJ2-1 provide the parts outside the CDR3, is DSGVTQTPKHLITATGQRVTLRCSPRSGDLSVYWYQQSLDQGLQFLIQYYNGEERAKGNILERFSAQQFPDLHSELNLSSLELGDSALYFCASSVGGGAGNEQFFGPGTRLTVL.

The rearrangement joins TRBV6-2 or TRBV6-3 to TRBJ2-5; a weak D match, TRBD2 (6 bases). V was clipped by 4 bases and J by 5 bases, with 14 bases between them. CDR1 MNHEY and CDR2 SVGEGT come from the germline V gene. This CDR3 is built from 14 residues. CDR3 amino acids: CASSWGTSWETQYF. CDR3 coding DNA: TGTGCCAGCAGTTGGGGGACTTCGTGGGAGACCCAGTACTTC.

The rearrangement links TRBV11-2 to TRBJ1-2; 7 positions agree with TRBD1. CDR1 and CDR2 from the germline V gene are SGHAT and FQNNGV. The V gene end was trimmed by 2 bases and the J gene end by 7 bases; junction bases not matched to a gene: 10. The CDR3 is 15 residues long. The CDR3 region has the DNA TGTGCCAGCAGCTTAAGGGTAGGGGGCGCAGGTGGCTACACCTTC. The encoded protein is CASSLRVGGAGGYTF.

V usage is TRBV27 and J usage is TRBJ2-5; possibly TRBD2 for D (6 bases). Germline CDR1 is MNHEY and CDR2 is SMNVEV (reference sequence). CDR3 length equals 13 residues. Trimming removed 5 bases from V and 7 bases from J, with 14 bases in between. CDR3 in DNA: TGTGCCAGCAGTCAGGACCCCGGGGGGACCCAGTACTTC. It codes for CASSQDPGGTQYF.

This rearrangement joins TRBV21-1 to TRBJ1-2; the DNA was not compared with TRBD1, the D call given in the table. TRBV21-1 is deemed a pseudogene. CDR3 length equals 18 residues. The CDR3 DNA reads TGTGCCAGCAGCAAAGGGTTCGAAATTACAGGGATCGATTATGGCTACACCTTC. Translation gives CASSKGFEITGIDYGYTF.

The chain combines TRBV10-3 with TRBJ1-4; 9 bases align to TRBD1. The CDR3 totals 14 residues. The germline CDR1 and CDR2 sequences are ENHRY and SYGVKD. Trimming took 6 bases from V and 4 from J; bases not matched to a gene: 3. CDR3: CAISRQGDNEKLFF. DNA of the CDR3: TGTGCCATCAGCCGACAGGGGGATAATGAAAAACTGTTTTTT.

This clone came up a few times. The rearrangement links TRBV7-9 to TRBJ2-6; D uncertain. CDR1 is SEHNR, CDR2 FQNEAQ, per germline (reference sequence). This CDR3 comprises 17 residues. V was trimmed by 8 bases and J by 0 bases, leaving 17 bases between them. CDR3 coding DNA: TGTGCCAGCTTCGACACCGAAAGTTCCTCTGGGGCCAACGTCCTGACTTTC. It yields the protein CASFDTESSSGANVLTF.

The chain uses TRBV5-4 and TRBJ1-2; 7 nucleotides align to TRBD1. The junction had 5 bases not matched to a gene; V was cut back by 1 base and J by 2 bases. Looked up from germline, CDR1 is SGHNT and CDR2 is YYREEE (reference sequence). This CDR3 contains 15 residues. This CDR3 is CASSLKEQGNYGYTF. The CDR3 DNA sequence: TGTGCCAGCAGCTTGAAGGAACAGGGGAACTATGGCTACACCTTC.

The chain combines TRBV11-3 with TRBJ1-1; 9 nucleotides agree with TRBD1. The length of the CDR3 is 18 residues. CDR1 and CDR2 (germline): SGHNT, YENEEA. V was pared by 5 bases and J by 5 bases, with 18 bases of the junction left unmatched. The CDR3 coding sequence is TGTGCCAGCAGCGACGGAGCCCGATTGACAGGGGGTTTGACTGAAGCTTTCTTT. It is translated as CASSDGARLTGGLTEAFF.

CDR3 residues: CASSLLRGVDLVGEKLFF. As DNA, the CDR3 is TGTGCCAGCAGCTTATTACGCGGGGTCGACCTCGTCGGTGAAAAACTGTTTTTT. The rearrangement joins TRBV7-2 to TRBJ1-4, with unresolved D. Trimming left V 2 bases short and J 7 bases short, with 23 bases between. The CDR3 is 18 amino acids. Germline CDR1 SGHTA, CDR2 FQGNSA.

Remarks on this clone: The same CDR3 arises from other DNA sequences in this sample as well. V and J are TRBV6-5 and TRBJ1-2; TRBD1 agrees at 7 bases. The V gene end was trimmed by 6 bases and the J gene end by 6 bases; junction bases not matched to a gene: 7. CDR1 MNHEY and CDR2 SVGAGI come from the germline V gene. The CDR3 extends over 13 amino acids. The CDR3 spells CASRRTGEDGYTF. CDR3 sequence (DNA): TGTGCCAGCAGGAGAACAGGGGAGGATGGCTACACCTTC.

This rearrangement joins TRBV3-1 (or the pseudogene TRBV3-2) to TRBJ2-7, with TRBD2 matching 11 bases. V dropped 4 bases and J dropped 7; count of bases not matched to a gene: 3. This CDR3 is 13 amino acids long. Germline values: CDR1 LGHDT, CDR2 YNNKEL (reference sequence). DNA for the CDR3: TGTGCCAGCAGCCCGGGGACTAGCGGAGAGCAGTACTTC. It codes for CASSPGTSGEQYF.